This passage covers 18 T cell receptor beta chains from one sample sequenced in a study of blood T cells in healthy people across ages. A J-beta primer mix and a sample-barcoded 5' primer were used in a second PCR of about 7 to 12 cycles. TCRdb passed the 5' RACE reads through MiXCR, listing each CDR3 protein once. The sample comprises 700,000 to 1,000,000 distinct CDR3 sequences, under 45% of which are singletons, and about 21% rests with the top ten. Sequencing was performed on blood. These receptors originate from a man aged 55 to 69 in good health.

This clonotype was counted once. The chain carries TRBV20-1 and TRBJ1-2, with D hard to call. The CDR3 spans 13 residues. The V end was cut by 1 base, the J end by 4 bases, with 10 bases between. The germline V gene encodes CDR1 DFQATT and CDR2 SNEGSKA (reference sequence). In DNA form, the CDR3 reads TGCAGTGCTAGAGGGGGAGTACCCTATGGCTACACCTTC. Amino acids: CSARGGVPYGYTF.

This chain uses TRBV4-1 with TRBJ1-2, with TRBD1 matching over 9 bases. Unmatched junction bases numbered 6, after V lost 0 bases and J lost 7 bases. CDR3 length: 15 residues. In germline, CDR1 is MGHRA, CDR2 YSYEKL. The CDR3 DNA follows: TGCGCCAGCAGCCAAGATTCGGGGACAGGGCCTGGCTACACCTTC. Translated: CASSQDSGTGPGYTF.

The gene calls are TRBV10-3 and TRBJ1-1, with TRBD1 matching 8 bases. V lost 10 bases to trimming and J lost 5 bases; unmatched junction nucleotides: 6. Germline V gene data show CDR1 as ENHRY and CDR2 as SYGVKD. This CDR3 region has 12 residues. DNA of the CDR3: TGTGCCACGCAGGGGGCTGGAACTGAAGCTTTCTTT. Protein: CATQGAGTEAFF.

The chain links TRBV7-2 to TRBJ1-2, with D tentatively TRBD1 (6 bases). In germline, CDR1 is SGHTA, CDR2 FQGNSA. The CDR3 is 13 residues long. V was pared by 5 bases and J by 4 bases, with 11 bases between. The CDR3, as DNA: TGTGCCAGCAGCAGACAGGATACCTATGGCTACACCTTC. The encoded protein is CASSRQDTYGYTF.

This clonotype has more than one count but fewer than ten. The chain couples TRBV12-3 or TRBV12-4 to TRBJ2-5; D might be TRBD1 or TRBD2, each matching 5 bases. V was pared by 3 bases and J by 5 bases, with 19 bases between. CDR3 length: 16 residues. CDR3 region: CASSLNMGTFAETQYF. DNA for the CDR3: TGTGCCAGCAGTTTGAATATGGGGACGTTTGCGGAGACCCAGTACTTC.

This clonotype was seen a handful of times. The chain combines TRBV6-1 with TRBJ1-1, with D possibly matching TRBD1 (5 bases). CDR1 MNHNS and CDR2 SASEGT come from the germline V gene. V was clipped by 4 bases and J by 4 bases, with 13 bases between them. The CDR3 is 14 amino acids. CDR3 in amino acids: CASSADSLRTEAFF. The CDR3 nucleotides read TGTGCCAGCAGTGCCGACAGCTTACGCACTGAAGCTTTCTTT.

This clonotype has just a few counts. V is TRBV12-3 or TRBV12-4 and J is TRBJ1-5; D is uncertain. This CDR3 spans 11 amino acids. Trimming pared 1 base from V and 7 bases from J, leaving 2 bases between. CDR3: CASSLEQPQHF. CDR3 in DNA: TGTGCCAGCAGTTTAGAACAGCCCCAGCATTTT.

The chain joins TRBV14 to TRBJ2-5; 9 bases fit TRBD2. The V gene end was trimmed by 4 bases and the J gene end by 5 bases; junction bases not matched to a gene: 8. Germline CDR1 and CDR2: SGHDN and FVKESK. The CDR3 is 15 amino acids. CDR3 coding DNA: TGTGCCAGCAGCCCTCGTCCTAGCGGGGAGGAGACCCAGTACTTC. Residues: CASSPRPSGEETQYF.

The chain links TRBV7-8 to TRBJ2-1; possibly TRBD1 for D (5 bases). This CDR3 contains 14 residues. V was shortened by 5 bases and J by 3 bases, with 11 bases between the two germline ends. The germline gives CDR1 SGHVS, CDR2 FQNEAQ. This CDR3 reads CASSLTAYYNEQFF. CDR3 bases: TGTGCCAGCAGCCTGACAGCCTACTACAATGAGCAGTTCTTC.

This clonotype was seen a handful of times. This sequence joins TRBV20-1 and TRBJ2-7; 9 bases match TRBD2. Trimming at V came to 0 bases and at J to 7 bases, leaving 13 bases not matched to a gene. The CDR3 covers 16 residues. The germline V gene has CDR1 DFQATT and CDR2 SNEGSKA (reference sequence). CDR3 region: CSARESISGGYNEQYF. The DNA of the CDR3 is TGCAGTGCTAGAGAATCTATCAGCGGGGGGTACAATGAGCAGTACTTC.

The chain recombines TRBV6-2 or TRBV6-3 with TRBJ2-1, with 8 positions matching TRBD2. The CDR3 is 16 amino acids. The V and J ends lost 7 bases and 2 bases, in that order; junction bases with no gene match: 10. The germline CDR1 and CDR2 sequences are MNHEY and SVGEGT. The CDR3 here is CASTHHGGGTYNEQFF. CDR3 DNA sequence: TGTGCCAGCACCCATCATGGCGGGGGGACCTACAATGAGCAGTTCTTC.

The sample holds a few counts of this clonotype. The chain joins TRBV7-2 to TRBJ2-7; the D gene could be TRBD1 or TRBD2 (5 bases each). Trimming cost V 4 bases and J 0 bases, with 22 bases left between them. The germline V gene has CDR1 SGHTA and CDR2 FQGNSA. The CDR3 runs 18 residues. The CDR3 loop reads CASSSRPPRGHSSYEQYF. The DNA of the CDR3 is TGTGCCAGCAGCTCCCGGCCTCCGAGGGGCCATAGCTCCTACGAGCAGTACTTC.

This chain joins TRBV11-2 and TRBJ1-2; D uncertain. The V end was cut by 5 bases, the J end by 8 bases, with 15 bases between. Germline V gene sequence: CDR1 SGHAT, CDR2 FQNNGV. The CDR3 runs 13 residues. CDR3 nucleotides: TGTGCCAGCAGCCCCTCGGGATTGGGAGGCTACACCTTC. This sequence encodes CASSPSGLGGYTF.

The V gene is TRBV10-3, the J gene TRBJ2-3; D may be TRBD2 (5 bases). The CDR3 length is 12 residues. Germline values: CDR1 ENHRY, CDR2 SYGVKD. The V end was cut by 6 bases, the J end by 7 bases, with 11 bases between. In DNA, the CDR3 is TGTGCCATCAGGGAACTAGAATATACGCAGTATTTT. Translating gives CAIRELEYTQYF.

V gene TRBV20-1 combines with J gene TRBJ2-7, with a tentative D call TRBD1 (6 bases). V dropped 3 bases and J dropped 5 bases, with 11 bases sitting between them. The CDR3 extends over 12 amino acids. Germline CDR1 DFQATT, CDR2 SNEGSKA (reference sequence). The CDR3 coding sequence is TGCAGTGCTAGTACAGGGCGGCACGAGCAGTACTTC. Residues: CSASTGRHEQYF.

This clonotype has ten or more counts. This chain uses TRBV7-2 with TRBJ2-5; tentative D call: TRBD1 (6 bases). In germline, CDR1 is SGHTA, CDR2 FQGNSA. V was shortened by 5 bases and J by 4 bases, with 8 bases between the two germline ends. This CDR3 region has 12 residues. In DNA form, the CDR3 reads TGTGCCAGCAGCAGGGGGACAGAGACCCAGTACTTC. This codes for CASSRGTETQYF.

This clonotype occurred a few times. The genes are TRBV12-3 or TRBV12-4 and TRBJ2-1, with 7 bases fitting TRBD1. This CDR3 is built from 13 residues. V lost 6 bases to trimming and J lost 8 bases; unmatched junction nucleotides: 7. Here the CDR3 DNA reads TGTGCCAGCAGGTCGGACAGGCTCTATGAGCAGTTCTTC. Translating it yields CASRSDRLYEQFF.

The sample holds a few counts of this clonotype. The rearrangement uses TRBV7-9 and TRBJ2-4; D is uncertain. V dropped 1 base and J dropped 6 bases, with 7 bases sitting between them. Germline CDR1 reads SEHNR; CDR2 reads FQNEAQ (reference sequence). CDR3 size: 13 residues. The CDR3 sequence is CASSLESGNIQYF. The CDR3 nucleotides are TGTGCCAGCAGCTTAGAGTCGGGAAACATTCAGTACTTC. Supplemented by reference TRBV7-9 and TRBJ2-4, the full variable domain reads DTGVSQNPRHKITKRGQNVTFRCDPISEHNRLYWYRQTLGQGPEFLTYFQNEAQLEKSRLLSDRFSAERPKGSFSTLEIQRTEQGDSAMYLCASSLESGNIQYFGAGTRLSVL.